Following are 5 T cell receptor beta chains from one sample sequenced in a study of post-analysis software for immune sequencing data. Whole-study findings and limits: TRBV5-6, TRBV5-1 and TRBV20-1 belonged to a set of about 5 TRBV segments that were more frequent in patients than controls.

No antigen has been identified for these receptors. The TCR beta cDNA libraries contained unique molecular identifiers. TCRdb ran MiXCR on the PCR reads and lists one entry per CDR3 protein. This sample yields 650,000 to 850,000 distinct CDR3 sequences, of which roughly 50% are seen a single time; under 6% belongs to the top ten. Material for sequencing was blood. Receptor source: a girl between 10 and 17 years old with multiple sclerosis.

The rearrangement links TRBV20-1 to TRBJ2-1; TRBD1 agrees at 7 bases. The CDR3 contains 12 residues. CDR1 DFQATT and CDR2 SNEGSKA come from the germline V gene (reference sequence). J gave up 11 bases and V 2 bases, and 6 bases lay outside the gene matches. This CDR3 is CSARLTGDQQFF. CDR3 sequence (DNA): TGCAGTGCTAGATTAACAGGGGACCAGCAGTTCTTC.

The gene calls are TRBV7-8 and TRBJ2-7; D remains ambiguous. The CDR3 runs to 14 residues. The V gene lost 2 bases and the J gene lost 6 bases, with 14 bases spanning the gap. Germline V gives CDR1 SGHVS, CDR2 FQNEAQ. This CDR3 is CASSLSQIPSEQYF. CDR3 coding DNA: TGTGCCAGCAGCTTATCTCAGATCCCCTCCGAGCAGTACTTC.

This clonotype has just a few counts. This chain uses TRBV9 with TRBJ1-2, with D tentatively TRBD1 (5 bases). There are 12 residues in the CDR3. Germline values: CDR1 SGDLS, CDR2 YYNGEE. V lost 2 bases and J 7 bases, leaving 9 bases between the germline ends. The CDR3 here is CASSVGEAGYTF. The CDR3 bases are TGTGCCAGCAGCGTGGGGGAGGCTGGCTACACCTTC.

The V and J genes are TRBV6-5 and TRBJ1-2; a possible D gene is TRBD1 (6 bases). The V gene's germline CDR1 is MNHEY and CDR2 SVGAGI. CDR3 length equals 13 residues. V lost 8 bases to trimming and J lost 4 bases, with 14 bases between them. Here the CDR3 DNA reads TGTGCCAGCGGGGGAAGGGGGGCCTATGGCTACACCTTC. Translating gives CASGGRGAYGYTF.

The chain carries TRBV10-3 and TRBJ2-5, with D perhaps matching TRBD2 (5 bases). The CDR3 loop spans 14 amino acids. Germline V gene sequence: CDR1 ENHRY, CDR2 SYGVKD. V lost 3 bases and J 11 bases, leaving 19 bases between the germline ends. CDR3 region: CAISELDSGLEQYF. The CDR3 nucleotides are TGTGCCATCAGTGAATTGGACTCCGGTTTGGAGCAGTACTTC.